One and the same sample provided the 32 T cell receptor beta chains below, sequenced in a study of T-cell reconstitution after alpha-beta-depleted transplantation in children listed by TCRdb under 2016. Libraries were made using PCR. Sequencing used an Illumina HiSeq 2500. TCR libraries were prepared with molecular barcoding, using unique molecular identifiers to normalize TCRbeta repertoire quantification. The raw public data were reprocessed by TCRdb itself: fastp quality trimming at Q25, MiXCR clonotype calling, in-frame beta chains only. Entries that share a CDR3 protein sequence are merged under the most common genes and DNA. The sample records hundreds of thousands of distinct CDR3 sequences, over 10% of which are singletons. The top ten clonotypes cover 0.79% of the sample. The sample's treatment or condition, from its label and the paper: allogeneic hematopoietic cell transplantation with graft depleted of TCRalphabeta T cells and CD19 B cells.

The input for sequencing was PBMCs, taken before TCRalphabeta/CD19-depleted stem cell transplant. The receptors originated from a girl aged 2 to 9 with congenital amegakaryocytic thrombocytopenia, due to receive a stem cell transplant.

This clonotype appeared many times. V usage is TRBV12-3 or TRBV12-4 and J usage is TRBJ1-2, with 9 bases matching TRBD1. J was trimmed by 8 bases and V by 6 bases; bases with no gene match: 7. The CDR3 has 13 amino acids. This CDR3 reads CASRRTGVEGYTF. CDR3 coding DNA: TGTGCCAGCAGAAGGACAGGGGTAGAGGGCTACACCTTC.

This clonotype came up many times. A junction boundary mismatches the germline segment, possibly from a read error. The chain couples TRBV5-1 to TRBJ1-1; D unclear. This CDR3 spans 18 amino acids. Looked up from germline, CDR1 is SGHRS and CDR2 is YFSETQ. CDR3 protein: CASSLGLGSHPVNAEAFF. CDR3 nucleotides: TGCGCCAGCAGCTTGGGGCTCGGCTCCCACCCCGTGAACGCTGAAGCTTTCTTT.

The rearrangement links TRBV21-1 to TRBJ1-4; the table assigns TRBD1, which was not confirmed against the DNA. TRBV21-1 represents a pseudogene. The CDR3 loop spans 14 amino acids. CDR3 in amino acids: CASVPGPSNEKLFF. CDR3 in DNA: TGTGCCAGCGTCCCCGGACCGAGTAATGAAAAACTGTTTTTT.

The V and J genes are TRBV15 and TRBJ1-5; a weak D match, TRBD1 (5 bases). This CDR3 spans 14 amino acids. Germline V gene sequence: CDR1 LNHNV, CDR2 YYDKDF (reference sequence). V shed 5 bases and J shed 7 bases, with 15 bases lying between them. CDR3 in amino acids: CATSLGVGKQPQHF. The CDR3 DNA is TGTGCCACCAGCCTAGGGGTTGGTAAACAGCCCCAGCATTTT.

CDR3 protein: CASTPFTGTGYGYTF. The CDR3 nucleotides are TGCGCCAGCACCCCGTTTACCGGGACAGGTTATGGCTACACCTTC. V usage is TRBV5-1 and J usage is TRBJ1-2; 8 bases are a match to TRBD1. The length of the CDR3 is 15 residues. Looked up from germline, CDR1 is SGHRS and CDR2 is YFSETQ. J lost 5 bases, V lost 6 bases, and 12 bases had no gene match.

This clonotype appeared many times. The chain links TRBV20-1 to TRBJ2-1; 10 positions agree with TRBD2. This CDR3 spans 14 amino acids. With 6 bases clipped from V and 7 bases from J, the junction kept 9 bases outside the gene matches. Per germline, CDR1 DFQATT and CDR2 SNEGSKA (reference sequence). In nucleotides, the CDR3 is TGCAGTGCCCATCCTAGCGGGAGATTTAATGAGCAGTTCTTC. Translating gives CSAHPSGRFNEQFF.

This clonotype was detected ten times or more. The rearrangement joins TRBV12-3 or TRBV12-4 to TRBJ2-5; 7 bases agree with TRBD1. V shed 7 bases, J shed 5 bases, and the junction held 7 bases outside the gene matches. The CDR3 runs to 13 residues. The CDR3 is CASTPGQAETQYF. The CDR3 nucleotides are TGTGCCAGCACACCTGGACAGGCTGAGACCCAGTACTTC.

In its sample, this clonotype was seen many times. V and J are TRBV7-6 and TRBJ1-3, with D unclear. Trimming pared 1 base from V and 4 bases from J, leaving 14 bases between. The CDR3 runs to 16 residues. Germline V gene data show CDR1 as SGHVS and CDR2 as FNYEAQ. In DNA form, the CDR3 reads TGTGCCAGCAGCTTAGAGGTCTCCGCCTTGGGAAACACCATATATTTT. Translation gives CASSLEVSALGNTIYF.

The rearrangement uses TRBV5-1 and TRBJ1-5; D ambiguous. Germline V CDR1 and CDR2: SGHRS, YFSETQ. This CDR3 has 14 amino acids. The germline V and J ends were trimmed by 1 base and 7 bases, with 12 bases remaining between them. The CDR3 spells CASSLWPDGQPQHF. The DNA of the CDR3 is TGCGCCAGCAGCTTGTGGCCCGATGGCCAGCCCCAGCATTTT.

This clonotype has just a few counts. The chain's CDR3 is CASRHSPFSSAPKNTGELFF. CDR3 nucleotide sequence: TGTGCCAGCAGACACTCCCCCTTTTCCAGCGCACCTAAGAACACCGGGGAGCTGTTTTTT. The V and J genes are TRBV6-2 or TRBV6-3 and TRBJ2-2; D unresolved. The germline gives CDR1 MNHEY, CDR2 SVGEGT. Trimming took off 6 bases at V and 1 base at J, with 27 bases between the two ends. CDR3 length equals 20 residues.

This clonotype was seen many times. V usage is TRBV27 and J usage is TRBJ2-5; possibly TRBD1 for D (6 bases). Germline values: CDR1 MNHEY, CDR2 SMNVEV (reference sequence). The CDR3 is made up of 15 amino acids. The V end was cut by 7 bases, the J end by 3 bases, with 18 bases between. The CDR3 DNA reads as TGTGCCAGCAACCCCACAGGGTCCTTGGAAGAGACCCAGTACTTC. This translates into CASNPTGSLEETQYF.

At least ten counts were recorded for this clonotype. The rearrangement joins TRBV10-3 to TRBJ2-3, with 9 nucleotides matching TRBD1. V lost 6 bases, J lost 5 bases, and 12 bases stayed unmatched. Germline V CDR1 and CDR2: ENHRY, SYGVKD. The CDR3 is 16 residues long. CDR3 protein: CAISLSGTGSVDTQYF. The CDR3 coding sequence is TGTGCCATCAGCTTATCCGGGACAGGGTCCGTAGATACGCAGTATTTT.

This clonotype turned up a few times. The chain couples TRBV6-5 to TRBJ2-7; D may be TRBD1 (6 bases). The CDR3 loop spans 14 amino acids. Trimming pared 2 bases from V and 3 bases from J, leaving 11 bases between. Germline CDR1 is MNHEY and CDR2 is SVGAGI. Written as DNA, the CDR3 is TGTGCCAGCAGTTACAAACAGGACAGCTACGAGCAGTACTTC. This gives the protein CASSYKQDSYEQYF.

The DNA of the CDR3 is TGTGCCTGGGACCGGGACACAGACCAAGAGACCCAGTACTTC. Protein sequence: CAWDRDTDQETQYF. The chain combines TRBV30 with TRBJ2-5; possibly TRBD1 for D (6 bases). Trimming cost V 5 bases and J 0 bases, with 13 bases left between them. The CDR3 has 14 amino acids. CDR1 is GTSNPN, CDR2 SVGIG, per germline (reference sequence). The full variable domain, its missing parts supplied by reference TRBV30 and TRBJ2-5, is SQTIHQWPATLVQPVGSPLSLECTVEGTSNPNLYWYRQAAGRGLQLLFYSVGIGQISSEVPQNLSASRPQDRQFILSSKKLLLSDSGFYLCAWDRDTDQETQYFGPGTRLLVL.

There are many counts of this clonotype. The CDR3 sequence: CASSDGTVINYGYTF. CDR3 in DNA: TGCGCCAGCAGCGACGGGACAGTGATTAACTATGGCTACACCTTC. The chain employs TRBV5-1 and TRBJ1-2; 7 bases match TRBD1. Germline assignment: CDR1 SGHRS and CDR2 YFSETQ. The CDR3 spans 15 residues. J was trimmed by 1 base and V by 4 bases; bases with no gene match: 7.

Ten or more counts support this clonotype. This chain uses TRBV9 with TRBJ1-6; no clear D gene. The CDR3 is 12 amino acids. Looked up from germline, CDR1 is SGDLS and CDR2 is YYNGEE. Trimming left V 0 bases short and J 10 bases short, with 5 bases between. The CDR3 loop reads CASSVESSPLHF. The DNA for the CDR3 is TGTGCCAGCAGCGTAGAGTCCTCACCCCTCCACTTT.

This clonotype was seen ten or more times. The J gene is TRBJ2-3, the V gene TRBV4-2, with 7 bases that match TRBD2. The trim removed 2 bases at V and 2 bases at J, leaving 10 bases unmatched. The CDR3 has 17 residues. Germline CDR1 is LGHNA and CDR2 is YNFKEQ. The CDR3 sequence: CASSQSPLGRITDTQYF. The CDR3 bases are TGTGCCAGCAGCCAATCCCCACTCGGGAGGATCACAGATACGCAGTATTTT.

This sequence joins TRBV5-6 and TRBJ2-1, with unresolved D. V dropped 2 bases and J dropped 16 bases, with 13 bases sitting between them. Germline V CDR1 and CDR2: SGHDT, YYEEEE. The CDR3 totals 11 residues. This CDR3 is CASSFLQVHFF. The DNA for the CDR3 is TGTGCCAGCAGCTTTTTGCAGGTCCATTTCTTC.

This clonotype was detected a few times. This CDR3 is CASSPQIQHMNTEAFF. As DNA, the CDR3 is TGCGCCAGCAGCCCCCAAATACAGCACATGAACACTGAAGCTTTCTTT. J is TRBJ1-1 and V is TRBV5-1; no clear D. CDR1 and CDR2 (germline): SGHRS, YFSETQ. The CDR3 has 16 residues. Trimming stripped 4 bases from V and 0 bases from J, with 16 bases between.

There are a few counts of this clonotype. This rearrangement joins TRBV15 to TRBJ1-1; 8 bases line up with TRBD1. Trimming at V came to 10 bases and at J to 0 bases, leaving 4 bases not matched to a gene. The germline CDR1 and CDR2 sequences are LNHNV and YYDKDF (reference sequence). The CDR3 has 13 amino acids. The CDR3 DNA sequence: TGTGCCAGCGGACAGGGAATGAACACTGAAGCTTTCTTT. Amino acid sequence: CASGQGMNTEAFF.

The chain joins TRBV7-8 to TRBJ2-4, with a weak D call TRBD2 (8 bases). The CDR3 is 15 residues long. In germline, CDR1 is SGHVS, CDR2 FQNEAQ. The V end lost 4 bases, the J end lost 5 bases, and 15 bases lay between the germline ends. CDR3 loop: CASSSPGGGQNIQYF. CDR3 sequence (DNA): TGTGCCAGCAGCTCCCCGGGAGGGGGCCAAAACATTCAGTACTTC.

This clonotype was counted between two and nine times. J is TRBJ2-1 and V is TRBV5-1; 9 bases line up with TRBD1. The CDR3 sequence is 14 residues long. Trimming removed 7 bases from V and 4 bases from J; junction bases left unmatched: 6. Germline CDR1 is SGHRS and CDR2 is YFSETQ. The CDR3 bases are TGCGCCAGCGGTGCGGGACAGGGTTACAATGAGCAGTTCTTC. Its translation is CASGAGQGYNEQFF. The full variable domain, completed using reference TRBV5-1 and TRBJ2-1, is KAGVTQTPRYLIKTRGQQVTLSCSPISGHRSVSWYQQTPGQGLQFLFEYFSETQRNKGNFPGRFSGRQFSNSRSEMNVSTLELGDSALYLCASGAGQGYNEQFFGPGTRLTVL.

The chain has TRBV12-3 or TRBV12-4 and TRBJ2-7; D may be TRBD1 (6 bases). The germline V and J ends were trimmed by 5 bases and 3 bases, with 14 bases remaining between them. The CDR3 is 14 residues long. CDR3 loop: CASSLAQGNYEQYF. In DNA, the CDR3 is TGTGCCAGCAGTCTCGCGCAGGGGAACTACGAGCAGTACTTC.

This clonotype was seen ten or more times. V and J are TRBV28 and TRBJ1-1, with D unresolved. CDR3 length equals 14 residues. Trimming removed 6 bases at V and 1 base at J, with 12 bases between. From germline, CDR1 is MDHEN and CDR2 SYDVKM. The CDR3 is CASRIGLTNTEAFF. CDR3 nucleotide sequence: TGTGCCAGCAGGATAGGACTCACGAACACTGAAGCTTTCTTT.

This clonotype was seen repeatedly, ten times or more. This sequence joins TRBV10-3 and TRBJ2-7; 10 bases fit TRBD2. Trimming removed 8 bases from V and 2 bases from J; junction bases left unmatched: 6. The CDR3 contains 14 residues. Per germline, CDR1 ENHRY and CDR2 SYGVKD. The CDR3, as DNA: TGTGCCATCGGTCTAGCGGGAGAGACCTACGAGCAGTACTTC. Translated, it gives CAIGLAGETYEQYF.

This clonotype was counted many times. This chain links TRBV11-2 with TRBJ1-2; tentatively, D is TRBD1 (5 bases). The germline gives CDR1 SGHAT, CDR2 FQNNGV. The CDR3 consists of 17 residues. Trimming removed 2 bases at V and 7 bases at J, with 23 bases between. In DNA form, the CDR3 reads TGTGCCAGCAGCTTATCTAGGATCGGCAGGGAGGGTCCTGGCTACACCTTC. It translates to CASSLSRIGREGPGYTF.

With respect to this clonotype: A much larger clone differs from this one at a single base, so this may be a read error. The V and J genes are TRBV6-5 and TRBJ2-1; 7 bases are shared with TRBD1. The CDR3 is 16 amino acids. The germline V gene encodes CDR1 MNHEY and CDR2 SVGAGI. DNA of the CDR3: TGTGCCAGCAGTTACTCACCCCAGGGGGTTCTCAATGAGCAGCTCTTC. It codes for CASSYSPQGVLNEQLF.

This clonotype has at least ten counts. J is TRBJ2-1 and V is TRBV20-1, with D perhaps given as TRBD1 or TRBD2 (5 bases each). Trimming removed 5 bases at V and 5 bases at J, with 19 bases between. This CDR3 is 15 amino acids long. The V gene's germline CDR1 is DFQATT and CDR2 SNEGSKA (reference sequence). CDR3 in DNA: TGCAGTGCTCGCCGGCTCGGGGCTCTGGACAATGAGCAGTTCTTC. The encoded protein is CSARRLGALDNEQFF.

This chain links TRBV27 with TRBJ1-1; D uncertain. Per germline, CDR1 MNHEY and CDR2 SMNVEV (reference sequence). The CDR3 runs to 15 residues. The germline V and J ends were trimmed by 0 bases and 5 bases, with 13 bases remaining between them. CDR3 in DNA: TGTGCCAGCAGTTTATCGAATACGGGCAGGACTGAAGCTTTCTTT. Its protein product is CASSLSNTGRTEAFF.

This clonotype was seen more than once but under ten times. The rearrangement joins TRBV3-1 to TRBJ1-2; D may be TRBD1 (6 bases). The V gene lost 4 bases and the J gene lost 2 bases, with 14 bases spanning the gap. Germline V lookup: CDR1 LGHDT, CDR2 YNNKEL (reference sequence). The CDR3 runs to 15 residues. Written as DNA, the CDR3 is TGTGCCAGCAGCCCCCAGGGGACGGGCAACTATGGCTACACCTTC. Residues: CASSPQGTGNYGYTF. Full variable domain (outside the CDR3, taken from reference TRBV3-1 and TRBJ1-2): DTAVSQTPKYLVTQMGNDKSIKCEQNLGHDTMYWYKQDSKKFLKIMFSYNNKELIINETVPNRFSPKSPDKAHLNLHINSLELGDSAVYFCASSPQGTGNYGYTFGSGTRLTVV.

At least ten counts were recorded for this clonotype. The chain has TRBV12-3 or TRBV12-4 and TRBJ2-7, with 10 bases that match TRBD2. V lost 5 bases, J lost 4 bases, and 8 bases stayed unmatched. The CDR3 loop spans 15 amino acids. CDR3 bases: TGTGCCAGCAGTCCGCATAGCGGGAGGTGGTACGAGCAGTACTTC. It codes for CASSPHSGRWYEQYF.

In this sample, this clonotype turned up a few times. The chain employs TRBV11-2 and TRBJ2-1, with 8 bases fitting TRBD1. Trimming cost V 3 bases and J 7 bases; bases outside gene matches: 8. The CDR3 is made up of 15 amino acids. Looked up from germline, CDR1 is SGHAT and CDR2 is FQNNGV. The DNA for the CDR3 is TGTGCCAGCAGCTTTTTTGGGCAGGGGGCGAATGAGCAGTTCTTC. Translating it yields CASSFFGQGANEQFF.